This TCR beta chain was recorded in a study of a mutant IDH1 vaccine in newly diagnosed glioma. At the level of the study: Vaccines were begun 4-6 weeks after radiotherapy alone, or with temozolomide cycles. Pretreatment consisted of radiotherapy, temozolomide, or both, with most receiving both. In the visit schedule, V12 fell in week 35, while V13 fell in week 47.

On this clone: Antigen: not known.

The CDR3 has 14 amino acids. The protocol was immunoSEQ multiplex PCR, while the TCRdb copy is restricted to in-frame clones and leaves out a portion. Here the sample spans 65,000 to 85,000 clones, around nine tenths being singletons. The time point is: week 35, safety follow-up. The vaccine gave 300 ug of a 20-mer mutant IDH1 peptide subcutaneously per dose. At weeks 1, 3, 5, 7, 11, 15, 19 and 23, patients received a vaccination, eight in all. The source material was PBMCs, sampled from a glioma patient whose treatment included an IDH1 peptide vaccine. The receptor was derived from a man aged 25-40 years with glioma. This chain links TRBV21-1 with TRBJ1-5; TRBD1 is the table's D call and was not checked against the DNA. TRBV21-1 is a pseudogene segment. The CDR3: CASSYWTGSQPQHF. The CDR3 DNA is TGTGCCAGCAGCTACTGGACAGGGAGTCAGCCCCAGCATTTT.